This TCR beta chain was sequenced during a study of cytomegalovirus exposure and HLA in healthy donors. V was clipped by 6 bases and J by 0 bases, with 13 bases between them. The CDR3 is 14 amino acids. Germline lookup yields CDR1 SGHRS and CDR2 YFSETQ. With regard to this clone: No antigen is known for it.

Broader study findings: Under in vitro conditions, a few CMV-associated chains were confirmed as specific for CMV antigens. In a later analysis, at a false discovery rate of 0.05, over 15,000 TCR beta sequences matched HLA alleles. Relative to the approximately 660-donor mean, N-insertions were reportedly fewer in an Asian-associated ancestry cluster in a later analysis.

Vbeta (60) and Jbeta (13) primers were used in the PCR. Generated by immunoSEQ multiplex PCR, the TCRdb table keeps only in-frame clones and is missing some. The data show just over 95,000 clones, with about 76% seen just once and approximately 8.4% held by the top ten. The specimen was PBMCs. The chain combines TRBV5-1 with TRBJ2-7; possibly TRBD1 for D (6 bases). This sequence originates from a human donor in good health. The CDR3 here is CASTPGTSSYEQYF. CDR3 in DNA: TGCGCCAGCACCCCCGGGACAAGCTCCTACGAGCAGTACTTC.